These 32 T cell receptor beta chains came from one sample sequenced in a study of blood T cells in healthy people across ages. Primers used in a second PCR of about 6 to 11 cycles were a sample-barcoded 5' primer and a J-beta primer mix. TCRdb independently ran MiXCR on the 5' RACE reads; one entry per CDR3 protein. The sample consists of over 600,000 distinct CDR3 sequences, around 50% of them appearing once. What was sequenced was blood. The receptors originated from an elderly man in good health.

The chain uses TRBV6-5 and TRBJ2-5; D is perhaps TRBD2 (5 bases). The DNA end is a closer match to TRBJ2-7, so the J assignment may be wrong. This CDR3 contains 14 residues. From germline, CDR1 is MNHEY and CDR2 SVGAGI. CDR3 in DNA: TGTGCCAGCAGTTACTCGGAAGGAGGTGACGAGCAGTACTTC. Translation gives CASSYSEGGDEQYF.

This sequence joins TRBV5-1 and TRBJ2-2; tentatively, D is TRBD2 (6 bases). The ends were cut back, 4 bases at V and 5 bases at J, with 21 bases in the middle. The CDR3 sequence is 17 residues long. Germline V CDR1 and CDR2: SGHRS, YFSETQ. In DNA form, the CDR3 reads TGCGCCAGCAGCCCCCTCACAGTGGGGGGTCGGACCGGGGAGCTGTTTTTT. Protein sequence: CASSPLTVGGRTGELFF.

The V and J genes are TRBV20-1 and TRBJ2-3; D possibly corresponds to TRBD2 (5 bases). Germline loops: CDR1 DFQATT, CDR2 SNEGSKA (reference sequence). V shed 4 bases and J shed 2 bases, with 19 bases lying between them. CDR3 length: 16 residues. The CDR3 region is CSANLVASSTTDTQYF. DNA of the CDR3: TGCAGTGCTAACCTAGTGGCTAGCAGCACCACAGATACGCAGTATTTT.

The J gene is TRBJ2-3, the V gene TRBV28; TRBD2 agrees at 7 bases. V trimming: 8 bases; J trimming: 2 bases; junction bases outside the gene matches: 4. The V gene's germline CDR1 is MDHEN and CDR2 SYDVKM. The CDR3 has 13 residues. The CDR3 region is CASSGTNTDTQYF. The CDR3 DNA reads as TGTGCCAGCTCCGGGACTAACACAGATACGCAGTATTTT.

The chain has TRBV4-2 and TRBJ2-7; D gene ambiguous. Germline CDR1 and CDR2: LGHNA and YNFKEQ. There are 15 residues in the CDR3. Trimming took off 0 bases at V and 2 bases at J, with 11 bases between the two ends. The CDR3 coding sequence is TGTGCCAGCAGCCAAGAACGGGCAAGTACCTACGAGCAGTACTTC. Protein product: CASSQERASTYEQYF.

A few counts support this clonotype. This chain joins TRBV7-2 and TRBJ2-7, with a possible D match to TRBD2 (6 bases). The germline V and J ends were trimmed by 3 bases and 6 bases, with 12 bases remaining between them. CDR1 and CDR2 from the germline V gene are SGHTA and FQGNSA. The CDR3 consists of 13 residues. The CDR3 DNA follows: TGTGCCAGCAGCTTCAGGAGGGATGTCGAGCAGTACTTC. Amino acid sequence: CASSFRRDVEQYF.

V usage is TRBV5-1 and J usage is TRBJ2-1; D unclear. Germline loops: CDR1 SGHRS, CDR2 YFSETQ. Trimming pared 3 bases from V and 3 bases from J, leaving 13 bases between. CDR3 length: 15 amino acids. This CDR3 reads CASSYSAPYYNEQFF. The CDR3 nucleotides read TGCGCCAGCAGCTACTCAGCGCCCTACTACAATGAGCAGTTCTTC.

The chain links TRBV10-3 to TRBJ2-7, with TRBD2 matching over 7 bases. CDR1 ENHRY and CDR2 SYGVKD come from the germline V gene. The CDR3 consists of 14 residues. V trimming: 6 bases; J trimming: 2 bases; junction bases outside the gene matches: 7. In nucleotides, the CDR3 is TGTGCCATCAGGGGGAGGGAGGGACCCTACGAGCAGTACTTC. Its translation is CAIRGREGPYEQYF.

The V gene is TRBV20-1, the J gene TRBJ1-2, with a tentative D call TRBD1 (6 bases). The CDR3 runs to 16 residues. Germline V gene data show CDR1 as DFQATT and CDR2 as SNEGSKA (reference sequence). The V and J ends lost 3 bases and 1 base respectively, with 18 bases between them. CDR3 DNA sequence: TGCAGTGCTAGGGGCCTCGGGGACACTTTTAACTATGGCTACACCTTC. Protein sequence: CSARGLGDTFNYGYTF.

This clonotype has more than one count but fewer than ten. The CDR3 region has the DNA TGTGCCAGCAGAGTAGCGGGAGGGCCAACGAATGAGCAGTTCTTC. Its protein product is CASRVAGGPTNEQFF. V and J are TRBV12-3 or TRBV12-4 and TRBJ2-1, with TRBD2 identical over 11 bases. V lost 6 bases, J lost 7 bases, and 8 bases stayed unmatched. This CDR3 is built from 15 residues.

A few counts support this clonotype. The chain couples TRBV4-2 to TRBJ2-5; 7 bases match TRBD2. Germline values: CDR1 LGHNA, CDR2 YNFKEQ. The CDR3 length is 17 residues. The ends lost 4 bases at V and 1 base at J; junction bases unmatched: 12. The DNA for the CDR3 is TGTGCCAGCAGCCTAGGGTCTTCGGGAGGATCCCAAGAGACCCAGTACTTC. This gives the protein CASSLGSSGGSQETQYF.

The chain employs TRBV7-2 and TRBJ2-3; tentative D call: TRBD2 (7 bases). This CDR3 has 15 residues. The V gene's germline CDR1 is SGHTA and CDR2 FQGNSA. The V gene lost 5 bases and the J gene lost 7 bases, with 19 bases spanning the gap. The CDR3 coding sequence is TGTGCCAGCAGCCCCGGCGGGGGCCGTTTGAATACGCAGTATTTT. Its protein is CASSPGGGRLNTQYF.

This clonotype was observed a few times. One end of the junction varies from germline; a read error may be responsible. This chain connects TRBV29-1 to TRBJ2-2, with D maybe TRBD2 (6 bases). CDR3 size: 12 residues. Germline V CDR1 and CDR2: SQVTM, ANQGSEA. The CDR3 loop is CGVAGLTGELFF. Written as DNA, the CDR3 is TGCGGCGTGGCGGGATTAACCGGGGAGCTGTTTTTT.

The rearrangement links TRBV7-2 to TRBJ2-2; D may correspond to TRBD1 or TRBD2 (6 bases each). Trimming removed 7 bases at V and 3 bases at J, with 15 bases between. The CDR3 loop spans 15 amino acids. CDR1 is SGHTA, CDR2 FQGNSA, per germline. CDR3 region: CASTIPGAHTGELFF. CDR3 bases: TGTGCCAGCACCATCCCGGGGGCACACACCGGGGAGCTGTTTTTT.

This clonotype was recorded at least ten times. The chain couples TRBV14 to TRBJ2-7; 12 nucleotides align to TRBD2. The germline gives CDR1 SGHDN, CDR2 FVKESK. This CDR3 contains 18 residues. The ends lost 3 bases at V and 4 bases at J; junction bases unmatched: 13. CDR3 protein: CASSQRRLAGVPGYEQYF. The CDR3 coding sequence is TGTGCCAGCAGCCAGAGAAGACTAGCGGGAGTCCCGGGGTACGAGCAGTACTTC.

J is TRBJ2-3 and V is TRBV9; D possibly corresponds to TRBD2 (6 bases). The V gene's germline CDR1 is SGDLS and CDR2 YYNGEE. This CDR3 is built from 15 residues. V shed 0 bases and J shed 4 bases, with 12 bases lying between them. The DNA for the CDR3 is TGTGCCAGCAGCGTAGGATCGGGGGTGCCAGATACGCAGTATTTT. Its protein product is CASSVGSGVPDTQYF.

The V gene is TRBV11-2, the J gene TRBJ2-3, with D uncertain. This CDR3 has 13 residues. Per germline, CDR1 SGHAT and CDR2 FQNNGV. V lost 5 bases and J lost 3, with 9 bases in between. The CDR3 is CASSTVGTDTQYF. The DNA of the CDR3 is TGTGCCAGCAGCACCGTTGGAACAGATACGCAGTATTTT.

This clonotype was seen a few times. J is TRBJ2-5 and V is TRBV5-1; D possibly uses TRBD1 or TRBD2 (5 bases each). V was clipped by 5 bases and J by 3 bases, with 17 bases between them. The CDR3 length is 15 residues. In germline, CDR1 is SGHRS, CDR2 YFSETQ. The CDR3 sequence: CASSSVRVTEETQYF. The CDR3 DNA follows: TGCGCCAGCAGTAGCGTCAGGGTGACGGAAGAGACCCAGTACTTC.

There are a few counts of this clonotype. Just one base apart from a much larger clone, this may be a read error. V gene TRBV12-3 or TRBV12-4 combines with J gene TRBJ2-7; 8 bases fit TRBD2. The CDR3 length is 12 residues. The J segment lost 5 bases and the V segment lost 6 bases, leaving 3 bases of the junction unmatched. The CDR3 coding sequence is TGTGCCAGCAGATTCGGGGGGGACGAGCAGTACTTC. Protein product: CASRFGGDEQYF.

The V and J genes are TRBV5-1 and TRBJ1-5; TRBD1 matches at 7 bases. The germline CDR1 and CDR2 sequences are SGHRS and YFSETQ. The V gene end was trimmed by 3 bases and the J gene end by 2 bases; junction bases not matched to a gene: 5. The CDR3 is 15 amino acids. The CDR3 nucleotides read TGCGCCAGCAGCTGGACAGGAGACGGCAATCAGCCCCAGCATTTT. This translates into CASSWTGDGNQPQHF.

CDR3 nucleotides: TGTGCCAGCTCACCGGGACTAGCAGGAGAAGGGGGCGAGCAGTACTTC. Encoded protein: CASSPGLAGEGGEQYF. The J gene is TRBJ2-7, the V gene TRBV18, with TRBD2 matching 9 bases. The CDR3 is 16 amino acids. Unmatched junction bases numbered 12, after V lost 3 bases and J lost 6 bases. Germline V CDR1 and CDR2: KGHSH, LQKENI.

This chain connects TRBV9 to TRBJ1-2, with D possibly being TRBD1 (6 bases). V lost 4 bases, J lost 2 bases, and 15 bases lay in between. CDR3 size: 15 residues. Germline V gene lookup returns CDR1 SGDLS and CDR2 YYNGEE. CDR3 amino acids: CASSPPGTGNYGYTF. The CDR3 coding sequence is TGTGCCAGCAGCCCCCCCGGCACAGGGAACTATGGCTACACCTTC.

The chain couples TRBV5-1 to TRBJ2-4, with 9 bases aligning to TRBD1. The J call could be wrong; TRBJ2-7 is a better fit for the DNA end. Germline lookup yields CDR1 SGHRS and CDR2 YFSETQ. This CDR3 has 14 residues. The DNA for the CDR3 is TGCGCCAGCAGTTACGGACAGGGGAGGAACGAGCAGTACTTC. As protein: CASSYGQGRNEQYF.

This clonotype was counted between two and nine times. The CDR3 region has the DNA TGCAGTGCTAGTCCCATAATTCAACACGAGCAGTACTTC. Translated: CSASPIIQHEQYF. The chain employs TRBV20-1 and TRBJ2-7; D remains unclear. This CDR3 region has 13 residues. Trimming removed 3 bases at V and 5 bases at J, with 14 bases between. Germline assignment: CDR1 DFQATT and CDR2 SNEGSKA (reference sequence).

This clonotype was observed a few times. V and J are TRBV18 and TRBJ2-7; 9 bases line up with TRBD1. Germline V gene lookup returns CDR1 KGHSH and CDR2 LQKENI. Losses at the gene ends were 4 bases for V and 6 bases for J; bases not matched to a gene: 4. CDR3 length: 13 amino acids. CDR3 bases: TGTGCCAGCTCACGGGGACAGGGCATCGAGCAGTACTTC. Translating it yields CASSRGQGIEQYF.

The genes are TRBV20-1 and TRBJ2-7; 9 bases match TRBD1. Germline CDR1 reads DFQATT; CDR2 reads SNEGSKA (reference sequence). This CDR3 is 15 amino acids long. Trimming took 1 base from V and 0 from J; bases not matched to a gene: 4. CDR3 sequence (DNA): TGCAGTGCTAGAGTGTGGGGACAGGGCTCCTACGAGCAGTACTTC. Protein: CSARVWGQGSYEQYF.

The rearrangement joins TRBV20-1 to TRBJ2-7; D call uncertain. The germline CDR1 and CDR2 sequences are DFQATT and SNEGSKA (reference sequence). The CDR3 loop spans 12 amino acids. Trimming removed 4 bases from V and 5 bases from J, with 12 bases in between. The DNA of the CDR3 is TGCAGTGCTACGCTACAATATGACGAGCAGTACTTC. It specifies CSATLQYDEQYF.

This chain uses TRBV5-1 with TRBJ2-1, with 11 bases that match TRBD2. CDR1 and CDR2 (germline): SGHRS, YFSETQ. The CDR3 is made up of 15 amino acids. V dropped 4 bases and J dropped 8; count of bases not matched to a gene: 8. Here the CDR3 DNA reads TGCGCCAGCAGCCTGACTAGCGGGAATAACGATGAGCAGTTCTTC. Protein sequence: CASSLTSGNNDEQFF.

This clonotype was seen a handful of times. For the CDR3, the DNA is TGCAGTGCTAGAGATTACAGGGGCATCGGTGAAGCTTTCTTT. Translation gives CSARDYRGIGEAFF. The chain recombines TRBV20-1 with TRBJ1-1; 7 bases line up with TRBD1. CDR1 is DFQATT, CDR2 SNEGSKA, per germline (reference sequence). V lost 0 bases, J lost 7 bases, and 8 bases stayed unmatched. This CDR3 contains 14 residues.

This clonotype was found many times. The CDR3 DNA is TGTGCCAGCAGCTTAACAGTAATACATACGCAGTATTTT. Translating it yields CASSLTVIHTQYF. The chain is built from TRBV5-5 and TRBJ2-3; D call uncertain. The CDR3 has 13 amino acids. Germline CDR1 reads SGHKS; CDR2 reads YYEKEE (reference sequence). The V end lost 2 bases, the J end lost 7 bases, and 11 bases lay between the germline ends.

There are a few counts of this clonotype. The chain joins TRBV7-3 to TRBJ1-4; TRBD1 is a possible D gene (5 bases). Germline V CDR1 and CDR2: SGHTA, FQGTGA. Trimming removed 5 bases at V and 8 bases at J, with 12 bases between. The CDR3 has 13 amino acids. In DNA form, the CDR3 reads TGTGCCAGCAGCGCCCGGGAGGGGGAAAAACTGTTTTTT. It translates to CASSAREGEKLFF. The full variable domain, with the rest looked up from reference TRBV7-3 and TRBJ1-4, is GAGVSQTPSNKVTEKGKYVELRCDPISGHTALYWYRQSLGQGPEFLIYFQGTGAADDSGLPNDRFFAVRPEGSVSTLKIQRTERGDSAVYLCASSAREGEKLFFGSGTQLSVL.

The chain is built from TRBV24-1 and TRBJ2-7; 7 bases line up with TRBD2. The J call could be wrong; TRBJ2-5 is a better fit for the DNA end. Germline V gene sequence: CDR1 KGHDR, CDR2 SFDVKD. The CDR3 spans 16 residues. CDR3 bases: TGTGCCACCAGTGAGGGAATAGCGGGTACATCGGAGACCCAGTACTTC. This sequence encodes CATSEGIAGTSETQYF.